The text below deals with one T cell receptor (beta chain). This specimen comes from a study of identical twins. TCRdb ran MiXCR on the 5' RACE reads and lists one entry per CDR3 protein. The profile covers about 1.7 million distinct CDR3 sequences, with about 30% appearing a single time and approximately 0.29% taken by the ten largest. V was clipped by 4 bases and J by 2 bases, with 11 bases between them. Germline lookup yields CDR1 SGHVS and CDR2 FNYEAQ. This CDR3 is 15 amino acids long. The source of this sequence is a newborn girl in good health. The chain employs TRBV7-6 and TRBJ1-4; D is undetermined. Sequences were obtained from cord blood. CDR3 loop: CASSSNVGTNEKLFF. The CDR3 DNA is TGTGCCAGCAGCTCCAACGTGGGGACTAATGAAAAACTGTTTTTT.